This TCR beta chain was retrieved from a study of monozygotic twins with inflammatory bowel disease. Phlebotomy per donor yielded a single 2.5 ml blood sample. Regarding the study as a whole: Evidence did not back any single strong signal or clonotype linked to IBD.

This CDR3 spans 15 amino acids. Looked up from germline, CDR1 is MNHNS and CDR2 is SASEGT. As regards this clonotype: Its antigen is not identified.

UMIs bearing a 6-nucleotide sample barcode were added through template switching. TCRdb re-called the 5' RACE reads; every CDR3 protein appears as one record, without DNA. The sample data list a few hundred thousand distinct CDR3 sequences. The clonotype comes from a human donor with ulcerative colitis or Crohn's disease, or a healthy co-twin of an affected twin (not recorded which). The specimen was blood. The J gene is TRBJ1-2, the V gene TRBV6-1; no DNA is available, so the TRBD1 call from TCRdb remains unchecked. The CDR3 spells CASSQRTGTPYGYTF.